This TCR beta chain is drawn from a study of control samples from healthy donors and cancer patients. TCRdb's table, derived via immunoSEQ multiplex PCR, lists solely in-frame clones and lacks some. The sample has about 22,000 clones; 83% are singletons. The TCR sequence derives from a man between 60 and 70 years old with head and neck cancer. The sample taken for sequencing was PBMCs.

CDR3: CASSLLHSGNTIYF. For the CDR3, the DNA is TGTGCCAGCAGCTTATTGCACTCTGGAAACACCATATATTTT. The rearrangement joins TRBV11-2 to TRBJ1-3; D is uncertain. CDR1 and CDR2 (germline): SGHAT, FQNNGV. The V end was cut by 2 bases, the J end by 0 bases, with 5 bases between. The CDR3 runs to 14 residues. The whole variable domain, filled in from reference TRBV11-2 and TRBJ1-3, reads EAGVAQSPRYKIIEKRQSVAFWCNPISGHATLYWYQQILGQGPKLLIQFQNNGVVDDSQLPKDRFSAERLKGVDSTLKIQPAKLEDSAVYLCASSLLHSGNTIYFGEGSWLTVV.